The TCR beta chain described here comes from a study of early stage breast cancer tumors. Profiled with immunoSEQ multiplex PCR; TCRdb holds only in-frame clones, not every one. The sample contains roughly 30,000 clones, just under 75% of which appear only once. The germline gives CDR1 SGHDN, CDR2 FVKESK. V lost 4 bases, J lost 4 bases, and 12 bases stayed unmatched. This CDR3 contains 16 residues. The sample consisted of breast tumor tissue. V gene TRBV14 combines with J gene TRBJ2-7, with TRBD2 matching 8 bases. The sequence was obtained from a person aged 30-39 years with breast cancer. CDR3 protein: CASSRYPREGRYEQYF. CDR3 nucleotides: TGTGCCAGCAGCCGGTACCCCCGGGAGGGCCGGTACGAGCAGTACTTC.